This record concerns one T cell receptor beta chain sequence. This CDR3 region has 13 residues. The ends were cut back, 0 bases at V and 6 bases at J, with 8 bases in the middle. The germline CDR1 and CDR2 sequences are MNHEY and SVGAGI. The data derive from a study of blood T cell repertoires in COVID-19. Assay used: immunoSEQ multiplex PCR; TCRdb lists only in-frame clones, some missing. The data hold under 95,000 clones, with roughly 85% observed a single time. The V gene is TRBV6-5, the J gene TRBJ1-1; D is unresolved. The clonotype comes from a man in his sixties with active or convalescent COVID-19. Source material: peripheral blood. CDR3 sequence: CASSYSVAAEAFF. CDR3 nucleotides: TGTGCCAGCAGTTACTCGGTGGCCGCTGAAGCTTTCTTT.